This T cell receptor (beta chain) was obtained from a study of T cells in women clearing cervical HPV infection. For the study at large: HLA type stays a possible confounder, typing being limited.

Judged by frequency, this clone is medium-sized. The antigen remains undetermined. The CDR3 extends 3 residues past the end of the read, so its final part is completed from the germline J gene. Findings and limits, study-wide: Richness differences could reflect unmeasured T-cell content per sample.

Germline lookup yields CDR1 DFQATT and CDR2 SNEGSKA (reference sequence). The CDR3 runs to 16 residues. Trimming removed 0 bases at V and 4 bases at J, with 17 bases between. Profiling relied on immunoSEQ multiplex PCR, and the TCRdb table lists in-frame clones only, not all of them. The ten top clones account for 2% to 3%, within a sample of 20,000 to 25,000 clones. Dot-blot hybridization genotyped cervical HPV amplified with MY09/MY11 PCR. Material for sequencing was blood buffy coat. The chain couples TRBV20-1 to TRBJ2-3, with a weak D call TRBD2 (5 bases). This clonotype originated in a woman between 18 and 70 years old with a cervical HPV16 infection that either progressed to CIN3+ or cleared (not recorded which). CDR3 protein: CSARDLGSGRSDTQYF. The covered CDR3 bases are TGCAGTGCTAGAGATTTAGGGAGCGGCCGATCAGATACG.